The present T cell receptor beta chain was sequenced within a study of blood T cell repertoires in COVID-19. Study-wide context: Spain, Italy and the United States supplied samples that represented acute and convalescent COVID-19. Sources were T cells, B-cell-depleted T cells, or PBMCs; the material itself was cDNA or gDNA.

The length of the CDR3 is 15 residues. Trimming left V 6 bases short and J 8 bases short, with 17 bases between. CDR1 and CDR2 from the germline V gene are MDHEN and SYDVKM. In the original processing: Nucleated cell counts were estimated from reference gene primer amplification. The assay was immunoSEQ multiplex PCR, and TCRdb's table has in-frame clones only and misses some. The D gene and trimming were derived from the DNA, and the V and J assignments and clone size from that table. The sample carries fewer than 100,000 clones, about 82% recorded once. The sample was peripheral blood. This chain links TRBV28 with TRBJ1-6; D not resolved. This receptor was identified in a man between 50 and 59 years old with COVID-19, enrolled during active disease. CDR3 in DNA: TGTGCCAGCAGCCTCCGTGCCCAGAGGGATTCACCCCTCCACTTT. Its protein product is CASSLRAQRDSPLHF.